The rows below give T cell receptor beta chains drawn from one sample of a study of blood T cells in healthy people across ages. TCRdb independently ran MiXCR on the 5' RACE reads; one entry per CDR3 protein. Of about 690,000 distinct CDR3 sequences in the sample, over 40% are singletons; the top ten hold 30%. The source material was blood. Receptors were obtained from a man of 80 years or more in good health. The CDR3 runs from the conserved cysteine through the conserved F or W. D genes are given only for firm matches. Rows may omit the clone size; those that give it use once, few, many or a size class.

d_gene	abundance	j_gene	v_gene	CDR3aa	CDR3nt
TRBD1	.	TRBJ2-3	TRBV7-8	CASSSRQGTSTDTQYF	TGTGCCAGCAGCTCCCGACAGGGGACTAGCACAGATACGCAGTATTTT
.	.	TRBJ2-1	TRBV12-5	CASGYETENNEQFF	TGTGCTAGTGGTTACGAGACAGAAAACAATGAGCAGTTCTTC
TRBD2	.	TRBJ2-7	TRBV7-2	CASSLVSSGTYEQYF	TGTGCCAGCAGCTTAGTTTCTAGCGGCACCTACGAGCAGTACTTC
TRBD2	.	TRBJ2-7	TRBV7-2	CASSARTGGSSQYF	TGTGCCAGCAGCGCACGGACCGGCGGGAGCTCCCAGTACTTC
TRBD2	few	TRBJ2-1	TRBV20-1	CSARGLARYNEQFF	TGCAGTGCTAGAGGACTAGCGCGATACAATGAGCAGTTCTTC
.	few	TRBJ2-7	TRBV9	CASSVDAGWARADEQYF	TGTGCCAGCAGCGTAGATGCAGGTTGGGCACGGGCGGACGAGCAGTACTTC
TRBD2	few	TRBJ2-7	TRBV29-1	CSVSPRGAYEQYF	TGCAGCGTTAGCCCCCGGGGGGCCTACGAGCAGTACTTC
TRBD1	many	TRBJ2-5	TRBV7-9	CASSSGQGGVGETQYF	TGTGCCAGCAGCTCGGGACAGGGTGGAGTGGGAGAGACCCAGTACTTC
TRBD2	.	TRBJ2-1	TRBV4-3	CASGDRTSGSHEQFF	TGCGCCAGCGGAGATCGGACTAGCGGGAGCCATGAGCAGTTCTTC
TRBD1	.	TRBJ2-7	TRBV15	CATSRDRGTGSSYEQYF	TGTGCCACCAGCAGAGATAGAGGGACAGGTAGCTCCTACGAGCAGTACTTC
TRBD2	many	TRBJ2-7	TRBV5-1	CASRISGGNEQYF	TGCGCCAGCAGAATCTCGGGGGGGAACGAGCAGTACTTC
.	.	TRBJ1-1	TRBV28	CASSLGGLDRTEAFF	TGTGCCAGCAGTTTAGGCGGGTTGGATCGGACTGAAGCTTTCTTT
TRBD2	few	TRBJ2-1	TRBV10-3	CAISTGTSYNEQFF	TGTGCCATCAGTACCGGGACTAGTTACAATGAGCAGTTCTTC
TRBD1	.	TRBJ2-7	TRBV25-1	CASSGATGGFDEQYF	TGTGCCAGCAGTGGTGCGACAGGGGGCTTCGACGAGCAGTACTTC
.	.	TRBJ2-7	TRBV6-2/TRBV6-3	CASSYEWQPDSYEQYF	TGTGCCAGCAGTTATGAGTGGCAACCGGATAGCTACGAGCAGTACTTC
.	.	TRBJ2-5	TRBV20-1	CSASMGQRSETQYF	TGCAGTGCTAGTATGGGACAACGTTCCGAGACCCAGTACTTC
TRBD1	many	TRBJ2-5	TRBV5-1	CASSPTGGKETQYF	TGTGCCAGCAGCCCGACAGGGGGCAAAGAGACCCAGTACTTC
.	.	TRBJ2-5	TRBV28	CASSLPRGSGETQYF	TGTGCCAGCAGTCTTCCTCGAGGATCGGGCGAGACCCAGTACTTC
.	.	TRBJ2-5	TRBV24-1	CATSEDQRDEQYF	TGTGCCACCAGTGAAGACCAGAGGGATGAGCAGTACTTC
.	.	TRBJ1-2	TRBV4-1	CASSQLLGIYGYTF	TGCGCCAGCAGCCAGCTTCTAGGGATCTATGGCTACACCTTC
TRBD1	.	TRBJ2-1	TRBV11-2	CASNPPGQLYNEQFF	TGTGCCAGCAACCCTCCGGGACAGCTATACAATGAGCAGTTCTTC
.	.	TRBJ2-3	TRBV7-2	CASSSGGKPPNTQYF	TGTGCCAGCAGCTCAGGCGGGAAGCCCCCTAATACGCAGTATTTT
.	.	TRBJ2-2	TRBV6-2/TRBV6-3	CASSYSRGSGTGELFF	TGTGCCAGCAGTTACTCGAGAGGGAGCGGCACCGGGGAGCTGTTTTTT
TRBD2	.	TRBJ2-7	TRBV20-1	CSVPPISAGAIEQYF	TGCAGTGTACCCCCAATCTCGGCGGGAGCAATTGAGCAGTACTTC
.	few	TRBJ2-3	TRBV20-1	CSASLSRRPYTQYF	TGCAGTGCTAGTCTATCGAGACGGCCTTATACGCAGTATTTT
TRBD1	.	TRBJ2-2	TRBV6-2/TRBV6-3	CASRGDSKAIGELFF	TGTGCCAGCAGGGGGGACAGCAAGGCCATCGGGGAGCTGTTTTTT
TRBD2	.	TRBJ2-7	TRBV7-6	CASSLAGTSGASEQYF	TGTGCCAGCAGCTTAGCGGGGACGAGCGGGGCTAGTGAGCAGTACTTC
.	.	TRBJ1-1	TRBV29-1	CSGIRPTEAFF	TGCAGCGGCATCAGGCCCACTGAAGCTTTCTTT
.	.	TRBJ2-3	TRBV7-2	CASSFRADSTDTQYF	TGTGCCAGCAGCTTTCGAGCGGACAGCACAGATACGCAGTATTTT
TRBD2	few	TRBJ2-7	TRBV27	CASNPRGRAGAYEQYF	TGTGCCAGCAATCCCAGAGGGAGGGCAGGAGCCTACGAGCAGTACTTC
TRBD2	.	TRBJ2-7	TRBV6-1	CASSEMGLVAKQYF	TGTGCCAGCAGTGAGATGGGACTAGTTGCCAAGCAGTACTTC
.	.	TRBJ2-3	TRBV5-1	CARSMGGSRDTQYF	TGCGCCCGCAGCATGGGCGGGTCACGAGATACGCAGTATTTT
TRBD1	few	TRBJ2-7	TRBV6-1	CASRGQGLMGEQYF	TGTGCCAGCAGGGGACAGGGACTCATGGGCGAGCAGTACTTC
.	.	TRBJ2-1	TRBV28	CASSLLDRSYNEQFF	TGTGCCAGCAGCCTACTGGACCGAAGCTACAATGAGCAGTTCTTC
.	few	TRBJ2-1	TRBV12-3/TRBV12-4	CASSLLLPNPATYRAQFF	TGTGCCAGCAGTTTATTACTTCCGAACCCCGCTACTTACAGGGCGCAGTTCTTC